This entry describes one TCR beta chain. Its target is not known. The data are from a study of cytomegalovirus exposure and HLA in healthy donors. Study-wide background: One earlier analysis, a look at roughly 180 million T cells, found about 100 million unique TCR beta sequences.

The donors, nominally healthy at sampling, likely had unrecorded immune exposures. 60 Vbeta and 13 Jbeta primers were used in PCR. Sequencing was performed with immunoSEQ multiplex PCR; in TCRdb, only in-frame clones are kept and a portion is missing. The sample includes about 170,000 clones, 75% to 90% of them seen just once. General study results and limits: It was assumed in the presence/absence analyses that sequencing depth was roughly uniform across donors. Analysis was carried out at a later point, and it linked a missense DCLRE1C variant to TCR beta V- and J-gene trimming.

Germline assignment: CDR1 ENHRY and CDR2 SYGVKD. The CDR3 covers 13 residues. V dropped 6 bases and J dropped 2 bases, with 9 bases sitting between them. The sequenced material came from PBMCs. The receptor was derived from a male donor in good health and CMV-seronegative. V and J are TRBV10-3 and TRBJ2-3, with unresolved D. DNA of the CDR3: TGTGCCATCAGCTCTAGGCTCACAGATACGCAGTATTTT. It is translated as CAISSRLTDTQYF.